The subject of this entry is one T cell receptor (beta chain). The data were taken from a study of naive and memory T cell subsets. The CDR3 has 16 residues. Four PCR rounds used nested alpha and beta constant region primers plus the SP2 primer. Alpha and beta constant region primers primed reverse transcription for blood and skin samples. TCRdb re-called the 5' RACE reads with MiXCR, one entry per CDR3 protein. The sample lists tens of thousands of distinct CDR3 sequences; around 8% were seen once. TCR cDNA received a 3' ligated oligonucleotide that carried a UMI. Reverse transcription used DNase-treated unsorted total RNA, aiming for roughly 1 to 1000 ng.

The receptor comes from a female donor in good health. The chain has TRBV21-1 and TRBJ2-3; no DNA check was done on the table's D call, TRBD1. TRBV21-1 is annotated as a pseudogene. CDR3 in DNA: TGTGCCAGCAGCAAAGTGGAGGGGGGCCATACAGATACGCAGTATTTT. This codes for CASSKVEGGHTDTQYF.